This passage covers 27 T cell receptor beta chains from one sample sequenced in a study of T cells expressing NK-cell markers. TCRdb reprocessed the 5' RACE reads and keeps a single row for each CDR3 protein, giving no DNA. The sample totals about 170,000 distinct CDR3 sequences; its top ten clones hold 20%. Sequenced material: blood T cells: a sorted CD56 or NKG2C T cell subset, CD4+ or CD8+ T cells, or bulk PBMC T cells (not recorded which). The receptors stem from a man aged 18-70 years in good health.

V usage is TRBV7-9 and J usage is TRBJ2-7; checking the TCRdb D call of TRBD1 is not possible without DNA. The CDR3 loop spans 15 amino acids. Germline-derived CDR1 and CDR2 are SEHNR and FQNEAQ (reference sequence). This CDR3 reads CASSPDGQGAREQYF.

This chain connects TRBV7-6 to TRBJ1-2; TCRdb names TRBD1, which stays unverified in the absence of DNA. The CDR3 consists of 16 residues. The germline gives CDR1 SGHVS, CDR2 FNYEAQ. The CDR3 here is CASSLWGTGEFEGYTF. The full variable domain, in which reference TRBV7-6 and TRBJ1-2 provide the parts outside the CDR3, is GAGVSQSPRYKVTKRGQDVALRCDPISGHVSLYWYRQALGQGPEFLTYFNYEAQQDKSGLPNDRFSAERPEGSISTLTIQRTEQRDSAMYRCASSLWGTGEFEGYTFGSGTRLTVV.

The chain links TRBV4-2 to TRBJ1-4; the TCRdb call, TRBD1, lacks DNA for checking. The CDR3 consists of 17 residues. CDR1 LGHNA and CDR2 YNFKEQ come from the germline V gene. The CDR3 here is CASSQYRGQTTNEKLFF.

The CDR3 loop is CASSFLVVKTMNTEAFF. The rearrangement uses TRBV7-8 and TRBJ1-1. Germline V gene lookup returns CDR1 SGHVS and CDR2 FQNEAQ. This CDR3 has 17 residues.

The V and J genes are TRBV5-3 and TRBJ1-2; TCRdb proposes TRBD1, but this gene call is untestable without DNA. TRBV5-3 is given ORF status, its function remaining uncertain. The CDR3 extends over 16 amino acids. The CDR3 loop reads CARSSEDRGTKKGYTF.

This chain uses TRBV12-3 or TRBV12-4 with TRBJ2-7; without DNA, the TCRdb call of TRBD2 cannot be checked. This CDR3 is built from 14 residues. CDR3 protein: CASSFFPTSNEQYF.

The rearrangement uses TRBV20-1 and TRBJ2-5; absent DNA, TCRdb's TRBD2 call cannot be checked. CDR3 length equals 16 residues. In germline, CDR1 is DFQATT, CDR2 SNEGSKA (reference sequence). CDR3 region: CSAALAGELFRETQYF.

CDR3 protein: CASSPQNAVTGELFF. This chain connects TRBV3-1 to TRBJ2-2. The CDR3 totals 15 residues. Germline loops: CDR1 LGHDT, CDR2 YNNKEL (reference sequence).

V and J are TRBV7-9 and TRBJ2-3. The CDR3 is 15 amino acids. Germline V gives CDR1 SEHNR, CDR2 FQNEAQ (reference sequence). The CDR3 is CASSLAGASTDTQYF.

The V call is TRBV9, the J call TRBJ2-5; there is no DNA to check the TCRdb D call of TRBD1. Germline assignment: CDR1 SGDLS and CDR2 YYNGEE. This CDR3 spans 15 amino acids. This chain's CDR3 is CASSASGTSQETQYF.

This CDR3 reads CASSYSNGIQYF. The V gene is TRBV6-5, the J gene TRBJ2-4. The germline gives CDR1 MNHEY, CDR2 SVGAGI. The CDR3 has 12 residues.

The chain joins TRBV28 to TRBJ1-5; TCRdb reports TRBD1, a call that lacks DNA to check it against. The length of the CDR3 is 15 residues. Germline V CDR1 and CDR2: MDHEN, SYDVKM. The CDR3 region is CASSPVGQLNQPQHF.

The chain uses TRBV5-6 and TRBJ2-3; the TCRdb call, TRBD2, lacks DNA for checking. The CDR3 is 16 amino acids. Looked up from germline, CDR1 is SGHDT and CDR2 is YYEEEE. This CDR3 reads CASSFGSGGPTDTQYF. Looking up the rest from reference TRBV5-6 and TRBJ2-3 gives the full variable domain: DAGVTQSPTHLIKTRGQQVTLRCSPKSGHDTVSWYQQALGQGPQFIFQYYEEEERQRGNFPDRFSGHQFPNYSSELNVNALLLGDSALYLCASSFGSGGPTDTQYFGPGTRLTVL.

The chain recombines TRBV7-9 with TRBJ1-1; lacking DNA, the TRBD1 call made by TCRdb goes unchecked. Germline V lookup: CDR1 SEHNR, CDR2 FQNEAQ (reference sequence). The CDR3 extends over 14 amino acids. This CDR3 is CASSSRDREAEAFF.

The rearrangement joins TRBV20-1 to TRBJ1-1; TCRdb picks TRBD1, but there is no DNA to check that call. The CDR3 covers 15 residues. Germline V gene sequence: CDR1 DFQATT, CDR2 SNEGSKA (reference sequence). The CDR3: CSAGDPRGDTGEAFF.

The J gene is TRBJ1-5, the V gene TRBV20-1; TCRdb reports TRBD1, a call that lacks DNA to check it against. Germline CDR1 and CDR2: DFQATT and SNEGSKA (reference sequence). CDR3 length: 15 amino acids. CDR3 loop: CSARVPGQGGQPQHF.

The V gene is TRBV5-4, the J gene TRBJ2-3; TCRdb gives TRBD1 as the D gene, but with no DNA this cannot be confirmed. CDR1 is SGHNT and CDR2 is YYREEE in the germline V gene (reference sequence). This CDR3 is built from 15 residues. The CDR3 sequence: CASSLASRATDTQYF.

The V and J genes are TRBV6-1 and TRBJ2-7; TCRdb's D gene call, TRBD1, goes unchecked for lack of DNA. There are 15 residues in the CDR3. Germline lookup yields CDR1 MNHNS and CDR2 SASEGT. CDR3 sequence: CASSNHMGRAYEQYF.

The chain recombines TRBV27 with TRBJ2-4; TCRdb picks TRBD1, but there is no DNA to check that call. This CDR3 region has 17 residues. Germline V gives CDR1 MNHEY, CDR2 SMNVEV (reference sequence). CDR3 protein: CASSSWDRSLAKNIQYF.

The chain employs TRBV24-1 and TRBJ2-4; the D call from TCRdb, TRBD1, cannot be confirmed without DNA. CDR1 is KGHDR and CDR2 is SFDVKD in the germline V gene. CDR3 length: 15 residues. The CDR3 here is CATSNGDREYDIQYF.

The gene calls are TRBV27 and TRBJ2-1; TCRdb indicates TRBD2, and absent DNA this call remains unverified. The CDR3 runs to 16 residues. Germline CDR1 reads MNHEY; CDR2 reads SMNVEV (reference sequence). The CDR3 loop is CASSPRGSGRYNEQFF.

J is TRBJ2-5 and V is TRBV12-3 or TRBV12-4. There are 12 residues in the CDR3. The CDR3 protein is CASSSQKETQYF.

This chain links TRBV12-5 with TRBJ1-1. This CDR3 has 12 amino acids. Germline CDR1 and CDR2: LGHNT and FRNRAP. CDR3 residues: CASALSYTEAFF.

The CDR3 is CASSLAGGGPTGELFF. The chain employs TRBV11-2 and TRBJ2-2; TCRdb selects TRBD2, and the lack of DNA leaves this call unchecked. From germline, CDR1 is SGHAT and CDR2 FQNNGV. This CDR3 contains 16 residues.

This sequence joins TRBV7-2 and TRBJ1-6. This CDR3 region has 14 residues. Germline V gene data show CDR1 as SGHTA and CDR2 as FQGNSA. CDR3 amino acids: CASSENLNNSPLHF. The complete variable domain, with remaining parts taken from reference TRBV7-2 and TRBJ1-6, reads GAGVSQSPSNKVTEKGKDVELRCDPISGHTALYWYRQSLGQGLEFLIYFQGNSAPDKSGLPSDRFSAERTGGSVSTLTIQRTQQEDSAVYLCASSENLNNSPLHFGNGTRLTVT.

V gene TRBV20-1 combines with J gene TRBJ1-6; TCRdb picks TRBD1, but there is no DNA to check that call. The germline CDR1 and CDR2 sequences are DFQATT and SNEGSKA (reference sequence). CDR3 length: 17 residues. The CDR3 is CSAKGQGVNSYNSPLHF.

The rearrangement uses TRBV24-1 and TRBJ2-3; TCRdb gives TRBD2 as the D gene, but with no DNA this cannot be confirmed. This CDR3 comprises 16 residues. Germline values: CDR1 KGHDR, CDR2 SFDVKD. CDR3: CATRSYAGWSTDTQYF.